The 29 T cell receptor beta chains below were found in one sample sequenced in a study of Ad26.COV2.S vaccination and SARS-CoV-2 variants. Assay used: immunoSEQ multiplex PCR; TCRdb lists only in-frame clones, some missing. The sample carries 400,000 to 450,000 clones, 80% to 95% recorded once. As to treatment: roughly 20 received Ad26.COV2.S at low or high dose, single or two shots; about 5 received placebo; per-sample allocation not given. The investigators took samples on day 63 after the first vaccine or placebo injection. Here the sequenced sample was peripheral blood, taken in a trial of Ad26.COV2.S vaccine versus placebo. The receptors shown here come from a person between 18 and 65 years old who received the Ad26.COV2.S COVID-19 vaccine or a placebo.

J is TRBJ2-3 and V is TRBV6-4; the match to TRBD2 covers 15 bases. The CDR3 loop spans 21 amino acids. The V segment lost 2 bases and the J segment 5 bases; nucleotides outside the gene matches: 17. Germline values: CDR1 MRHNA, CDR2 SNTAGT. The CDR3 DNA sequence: TGTGCCAGCAGTGACCGCAGGACAGGGAGGACTAGCGGGAGGGTGAGAGATACGCAGTATTTT. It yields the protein CASSDRRTGRTSGRVRDTQYF.

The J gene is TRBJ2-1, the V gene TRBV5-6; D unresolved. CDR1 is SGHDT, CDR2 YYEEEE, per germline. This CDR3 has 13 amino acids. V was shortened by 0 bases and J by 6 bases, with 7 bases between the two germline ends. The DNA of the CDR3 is TGTGCCAGCAGCTTGGTTGGAACCAATGAGCAGTTCTTC. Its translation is CASSLVGTNEQFF.

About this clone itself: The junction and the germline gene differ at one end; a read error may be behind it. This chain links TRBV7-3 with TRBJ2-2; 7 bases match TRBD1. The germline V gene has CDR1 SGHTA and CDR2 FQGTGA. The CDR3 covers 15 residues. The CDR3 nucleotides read TGTGCCAGCAGCTTAGGGACAGTGAACACCGGGGAGCCGTTTTTT. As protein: CASSLGTVNTGEPFF.

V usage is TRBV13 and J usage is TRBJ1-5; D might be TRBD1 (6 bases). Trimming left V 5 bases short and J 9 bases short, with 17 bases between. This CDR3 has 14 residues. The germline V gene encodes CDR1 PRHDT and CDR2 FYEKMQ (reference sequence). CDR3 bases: TGTGCCAGCAGCACACGGGACACCTTAGGGCCCCAGCATTTT. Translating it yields CASSTRDTLGPQHF.

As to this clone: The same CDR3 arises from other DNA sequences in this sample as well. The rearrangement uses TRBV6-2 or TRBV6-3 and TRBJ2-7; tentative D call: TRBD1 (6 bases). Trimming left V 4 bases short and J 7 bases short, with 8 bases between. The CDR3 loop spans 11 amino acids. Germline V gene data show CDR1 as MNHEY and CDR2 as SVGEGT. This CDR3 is CASSLGGEQYF. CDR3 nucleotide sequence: TGTGCCAGCAGTTTAGGGGGAGAGCAGTACTTC.

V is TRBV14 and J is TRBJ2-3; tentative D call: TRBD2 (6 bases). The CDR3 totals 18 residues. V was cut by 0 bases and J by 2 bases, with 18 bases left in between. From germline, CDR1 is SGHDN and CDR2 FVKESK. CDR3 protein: CASSQDEEPGLLTDTQYF. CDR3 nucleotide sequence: TGTGCCAGCAGCCAAGATGAGGAGCCGGGACTTCTCACAGATACGCAGTATTTT. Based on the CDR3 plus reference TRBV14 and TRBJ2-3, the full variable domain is EAGVTQFPSHSVIEKGQTVTLRCDPISGHDNLYWYRRVMGKEIKFLLHFVKESKQDESGMPNNRFLAERTGGTYSTLKVQPAELEDSGVYFCASSQDEEPGLLTDTQYFGPGTRLTVL.

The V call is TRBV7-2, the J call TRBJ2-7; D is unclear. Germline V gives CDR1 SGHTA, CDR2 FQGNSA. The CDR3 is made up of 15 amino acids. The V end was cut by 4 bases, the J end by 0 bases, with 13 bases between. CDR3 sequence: CASSSSPGPSYEQYF. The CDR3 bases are TGTGCCAGCAGCTCCTCACCCGGACCCTCCTACGAGCAGTACTTC.

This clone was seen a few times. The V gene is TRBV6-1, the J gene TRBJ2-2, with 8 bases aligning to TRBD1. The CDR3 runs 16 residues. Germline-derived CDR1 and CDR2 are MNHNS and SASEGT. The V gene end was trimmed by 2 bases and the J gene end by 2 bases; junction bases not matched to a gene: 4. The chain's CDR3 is CASSEYDRGNTGELFF. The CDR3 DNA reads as TGTGCCAGCAGTGAATATGACAGGGGAAACACCGGGGAGCTGTTTTTT.

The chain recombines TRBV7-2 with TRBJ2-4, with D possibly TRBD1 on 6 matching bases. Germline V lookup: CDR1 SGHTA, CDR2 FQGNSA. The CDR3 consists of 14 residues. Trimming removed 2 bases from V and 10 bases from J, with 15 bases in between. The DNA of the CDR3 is TGTGCCAGCAGCTTAAGTCTGGCAGGGGCAATTCAGTACTTC. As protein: CASSLSLAGAIQYF.

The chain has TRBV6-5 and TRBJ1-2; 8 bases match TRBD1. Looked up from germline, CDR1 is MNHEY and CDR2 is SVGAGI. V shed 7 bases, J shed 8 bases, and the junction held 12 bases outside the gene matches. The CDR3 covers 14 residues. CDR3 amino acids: CASKERTGFSGYTF. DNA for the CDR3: TGTGCCAGCAAAGAGAGGACAGGGTTTTCCGGCTACACCTTC.

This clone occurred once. The CDR3 sequence is CASSLEQGGSGNTIYF. The CDR3 region has the DNA TGTGCCAGCAGCTTGGAGCAGGGGGGCTCTGGAAACACCATATATTTT. This chain connects TRBV5-5 to TRBJ1-3; 7 bases map to TRBD1. The V segment lost 0 bases and the J segment 0 bases; nucleotides outside the gene matches: 3. Germline V CDR1 and CDR2: SGHKS, YYEKEE (reference sequence). This CDR3 has 16 amino acids.

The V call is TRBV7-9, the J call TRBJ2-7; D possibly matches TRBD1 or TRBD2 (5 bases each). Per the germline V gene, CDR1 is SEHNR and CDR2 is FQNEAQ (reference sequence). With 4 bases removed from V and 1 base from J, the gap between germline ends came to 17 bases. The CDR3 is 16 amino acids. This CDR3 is CASSSVLGVRSYEQYF. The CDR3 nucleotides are TGTGCCAGCAGCTCGGTTCTGGGGGTTCGGTCCTACGAGCAGTACTTC.

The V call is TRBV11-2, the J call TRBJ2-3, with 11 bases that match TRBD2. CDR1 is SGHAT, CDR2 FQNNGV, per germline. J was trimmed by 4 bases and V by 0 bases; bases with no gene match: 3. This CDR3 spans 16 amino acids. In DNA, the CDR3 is TGTGCCAGCAGCTTAGATCTAGCGGGAGGTCCAGATACGCAGTATTTT. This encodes CASSLDLAGGPDTQYF.

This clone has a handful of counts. The CDR3 region has the DNA TGTGCCAGCACAAGAGACTCTGGAAACACCATATATTTT. Translating it yields CASTRDSGNTIYF. The chain combines TRBV2 with TRBJ1-3; D is ambiguous. Germline V lookup: CDR1 SNHLY, CDR2 FYNNEI. The CDR3 contains 13 residues. V gave up 7 bases and J gave up 0 bases, with 7 bases separating them.

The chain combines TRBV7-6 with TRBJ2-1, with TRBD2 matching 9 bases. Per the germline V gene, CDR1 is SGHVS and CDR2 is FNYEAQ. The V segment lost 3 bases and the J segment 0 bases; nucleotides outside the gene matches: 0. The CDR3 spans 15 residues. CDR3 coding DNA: TGTGCCAGCAGCTTTAGCGGGAGCTCCTACAATGAGCAGTTCTTC. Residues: CASSFSGSSYNEQFF.

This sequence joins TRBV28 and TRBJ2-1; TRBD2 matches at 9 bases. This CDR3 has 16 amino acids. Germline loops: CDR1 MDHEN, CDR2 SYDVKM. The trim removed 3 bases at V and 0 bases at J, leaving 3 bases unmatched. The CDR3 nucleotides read TGTGCCAGCAGTTTGGGACTAGCCCGCTCCTACAATGAGCAGTTCTTC. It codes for CASSLGLARSYNEQFF.

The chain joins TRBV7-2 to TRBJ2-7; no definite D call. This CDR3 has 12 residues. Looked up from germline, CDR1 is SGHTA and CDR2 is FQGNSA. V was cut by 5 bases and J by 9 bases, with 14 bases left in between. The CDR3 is CASSGMSAGQYF. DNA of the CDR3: TGTGCCAGCAGCGGGATGTCGGCAGGGCAGTACTTC.

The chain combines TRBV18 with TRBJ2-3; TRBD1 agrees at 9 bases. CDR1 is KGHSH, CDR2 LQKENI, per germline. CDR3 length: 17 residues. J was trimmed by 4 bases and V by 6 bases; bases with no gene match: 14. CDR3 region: CASSPGGGTGIPDTQYF. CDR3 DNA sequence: TGTGCCAGCTCTCCCGGAGGCGGGACAGGGATACCAGATACGCAGTATTTT.

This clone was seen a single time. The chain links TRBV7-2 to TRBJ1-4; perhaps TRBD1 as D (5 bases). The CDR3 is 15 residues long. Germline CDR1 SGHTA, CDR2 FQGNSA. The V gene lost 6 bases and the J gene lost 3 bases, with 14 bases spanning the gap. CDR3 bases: TGTGCCAGCAGGGCTGGAGGGGAACCTAATGAAAAACTGTTTTTT. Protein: CASRAGGEPNEKLFF.

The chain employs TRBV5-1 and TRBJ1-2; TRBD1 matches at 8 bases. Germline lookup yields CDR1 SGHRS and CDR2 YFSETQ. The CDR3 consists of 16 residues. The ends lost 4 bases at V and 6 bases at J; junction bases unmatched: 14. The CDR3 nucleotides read TGCGCCAGCAGCCTCAGGGGGCTGAGGTATAAGGATGGCTACACCTTC. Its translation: CASSLRGLRYKDGYTF.

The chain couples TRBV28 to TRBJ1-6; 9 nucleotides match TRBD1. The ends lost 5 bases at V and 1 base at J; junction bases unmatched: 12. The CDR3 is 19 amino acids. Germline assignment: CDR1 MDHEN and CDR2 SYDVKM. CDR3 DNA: TGTGCCAGCAGTCCGAAACAGGGGGCCTCTTCATCCTATAATTCACCCCTCCACTTT. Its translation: CASSPKQGASSSYNSPLHF.

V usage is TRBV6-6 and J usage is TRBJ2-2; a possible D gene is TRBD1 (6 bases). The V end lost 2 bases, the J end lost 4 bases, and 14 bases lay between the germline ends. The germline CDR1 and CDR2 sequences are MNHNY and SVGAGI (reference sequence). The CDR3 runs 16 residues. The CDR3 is CASSYGGPSGTGELFF. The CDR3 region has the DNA TGTGCCAGCAGTTACGGGGGCCCATCGGGCACCGGGGAGCTGTTTTTT.

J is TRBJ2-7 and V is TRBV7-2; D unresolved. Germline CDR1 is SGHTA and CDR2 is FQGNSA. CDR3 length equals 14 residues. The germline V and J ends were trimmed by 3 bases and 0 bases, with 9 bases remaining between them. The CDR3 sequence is CASSLMTGSYEQYF. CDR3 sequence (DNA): TGTGCCAGCAGCTTGATGACTGGCTCCTACGAGCAGTACTTC.

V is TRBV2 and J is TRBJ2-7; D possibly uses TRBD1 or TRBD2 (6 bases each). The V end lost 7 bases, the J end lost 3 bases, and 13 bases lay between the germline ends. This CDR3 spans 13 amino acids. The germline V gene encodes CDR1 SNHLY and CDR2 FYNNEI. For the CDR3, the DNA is TGTGCCAGCAAGGAGGGGGGAATCTACGAGCAGTACTTC. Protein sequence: CASKEGGIYEQYF.

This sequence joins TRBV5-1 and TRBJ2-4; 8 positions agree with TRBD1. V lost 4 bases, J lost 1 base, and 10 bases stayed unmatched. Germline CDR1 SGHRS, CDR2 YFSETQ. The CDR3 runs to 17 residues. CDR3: CASSASQGALAKNIQYF. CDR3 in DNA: TGCGCCAGCAGCGCGTCCCAGGGGGCGCTGGCCAAAAACATTCAGTACTTC.

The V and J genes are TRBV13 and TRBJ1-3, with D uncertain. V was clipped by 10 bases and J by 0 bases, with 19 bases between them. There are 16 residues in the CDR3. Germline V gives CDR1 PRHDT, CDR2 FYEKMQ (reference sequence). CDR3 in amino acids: CAIPAGWPGSGNTIYF. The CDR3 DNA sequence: TGTGCCATCCCCGCTGGTTGGCCGGGCTCTGGAAACACCATATATTTT.

The CDR3 DNA follows: TGTGCTAGTGGTCGAGGGCGGGAGGGCCGATCAGATACGCAGTATTTT. Protein sequence: CASGRGREGRSDTQYF. The V gene is TRBV12-5, the J gene TRBJ2-3; 9 bases match TRBD2. The CDR3 runs to 16 residues. Losses at the gene ends were 5 bases for V and 4 bases for J; bases not matched to a gene: 10. Germline CDR1 is LGHNT and CDR2 is FRNRAP.

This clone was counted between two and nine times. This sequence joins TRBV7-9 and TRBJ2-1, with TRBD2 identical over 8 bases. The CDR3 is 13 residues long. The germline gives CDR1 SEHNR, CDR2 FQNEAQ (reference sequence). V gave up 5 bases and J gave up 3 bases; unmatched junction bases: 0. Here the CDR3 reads CASSREGYNEQFF. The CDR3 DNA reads TGTGCCAGCAGCCGGGAGGGCTACAATGAGCAGTTCTTC.

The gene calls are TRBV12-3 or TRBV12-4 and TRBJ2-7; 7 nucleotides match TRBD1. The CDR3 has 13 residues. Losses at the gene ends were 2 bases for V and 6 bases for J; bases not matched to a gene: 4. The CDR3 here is CASSLKGAGEQYF. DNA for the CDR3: TGTGCCAGCAGTTTAAAGGGGGCTGGCGAGCAGTACTTC.